Shown below are 12 T cell receptor beta chains from a single sample sequenced in a study of CD8+ T cells in alopecia areata. Treatment specified: oral pan-JAK inhibitor, 5-10 mg twice daily. RNA was isolated and reverse transcribed to cDNA, the sequencing template. Measured with immunoSEQ multiplex PCR; TCRdb has only the in-frame clones, and not every one. The sample lists roughly 98,000 clones, 61% occurring once. Sequencing was performed on CD8+ T cells sorted from blood, taken at week 4, from a patient treated with tofacitinib. All receptors derive from a human donor with alopecia areata.

This chain uses TRBV7-2 with TRBJ2-1; tentatively, D is TRBD1 (5 bases). Germline V CDR1 and CDR2: SGHTA, FQGNSA. This CDR3 has 15 residues. V was cut by 5 bases and J by 2 bases, with 13 bases left in between. In DNA form, the CDR3 reads TGTGCCAGCAGCCTGGGGCTTGTGACCTACAATGAGCAGTTCTTC. Protein sequence: CASSLGLVTYNEQFF. Full variable domain (remainder filled in from reference TRBV7-2 and TRBJ2-1): GAGVSQSPSNKVTEKGKDVELRCDPISGHTALYWYRQSLGQGLEFLIYFQGNSAPDKSGLPSDRFSAERTGGSVSTLTIQRTQQEDSAVYLCASSLGLVTYNEQFFGPGTRLTVL.

This clone has more than one count but fewer than ten. J is TRBJ2-7 and V is TRBV27; D uncertain. Trimming cost V 6 bases and J 2 bases, with 17 bases left between them. Germline V gene sequence: CDR1 MNHEY, CDR2 SMNVEV (reference sequence). This CDR3 comprises 15 residues. CDR3 DNA: TGTGCCAGCAGCCCTGAAGCCCGTTCCCCCTACGAGCAGTACTTC. It codes for CASSPEARSPYEQYF.

The CDR3 here is CASSLGSSYNSPLHF. The CDR3, as DNA: TGTGCCAGCAGCTTGGGGAGCTCCTATAATTCACCCCTCCACTTT. The rearrangement links TRBV5-4 to TRBJ1-6; no definite D call. Germline V gene sequence: CDR1 SGHNT, CDR2 YYREEE (reference sequence). The CDR3 consists of 15 residues. The V and J ends lost 0 bases and 0 bases respectively, with 4 bases between them.

V usage is TRBV5-1 and J usage is TRBJ2-2; no clear D. This CDR3 is built from 12 residues. V was clipped by 1 base and J by 6 bases, with 4 bases between them. Germline CDR1 and CDR2: SGHRS and YFSETQ. In nucleotides, the CDR3 is TGCGCCAGCAGCTTGTCCCCCGGGGAGCTGTTTTTT. Amino acid sequence: CASSLSPGELFF.

The chain carries TRBV30 and TRBJ2-1; D possibly corresponds to TRBD1 (5 bases). The CDR3 runs to 18 residues. Germline CDR1 reads GTSNPN; CDR2 reads SVGIG (reference sequence). V lost 5 bases and J 0 bases, leaving 23 bases between the germline ends. This CDR3 is CAWDGLGHSSNSYNEQFF. CDR3 DNA sequence: TGTGCCTGGGATGGTTTGGGGCACAGCTCAAACTCCTACAATGAGCAGTTCTTC.

V and J are TRBV7-8 and TRBJ1-5, with 8 positions matching TRBD1. V lost 4 bases to trimming and J lost 5 bases; unmatched junction nucleotides: 7. The CDR3 extends over 15 amino acids. The V gene's germline CDR1 is SGHVS and CDR2 FQNEAQ. The CDR3: CASSSRGQADQPQHF. The CDR3 nucleotides are TGTGCCAGCAGCTCAAGGGGACAGGCCGATCAGCCCCAGCATTTT.

This clone occurred a few times. The chain has TRBV5-1 and TRBJ2-5; 8 bases align to TRBD1. The CDR3 has 16 amino acids. J lost 3 bases, V lost 4 bases, and 11 bases had no gene match. Germline values: CDR1 SGHRS, CDR2 YFSETQ. For the CDR3, the DNA is TGCGCCAGCAGCGATTTCGAGACAGGGGTGGAAGAGACCCAGTACTTC. Its translation: CASSDFETGVEETQYF. The full variable domain, completed using reference TRBV5-1 and TRBJ2-5, is KAGVTQTPRYLIKTRGQQVTLSCSPISGHRSVSWYQQTPGQGLQFLFEYFSETQRNKGNFPGRFSGRQFSNSRSEMNVSTLELGDSALYLCASSDFETGVEETQYFGPGTRLLVL.

This chain connects TRBV27 to TRBJ2-1; D is perhaps TRBD1 or TRBD2 (5 bases each). The ends were cut back, 3 bases at V and 9 bases at J, with 6 bases in the middle. Germline V gives CDR1 MNHEY, CDR2 SMNVEV (reference sequence). The CDR3 has 11 amino acids. CDR3 in amino acids: CASSFGAEQFF. The DNA for the CDR3 is TGTGCCAGCAGTTTCGGGGCTGAGCAGTTCTTC.

This chain uses TRBV4-3 with TRBJ2-3; TRBD1 aligns across 8 bases. Germline assignment: CDR1 LGHNA and CDR2 YSLEER. Germline trimming cut 4 bases from V and 6 bases from J; bases unmatched to any gene: 6. The CDR3 length is 14 residues. The DNA for the CDR3 is TGCGCCAGCAGCCCTGGACAGGGATGGGATACGCAGTATTTT. As protein: CASSPGQGWDTQYF.

The rearrangement uses TRBV9 and TRBJ2-1; TRBD2 agrees at 10 bases. Trimming cost V 0 bases and J 4 bases; bases outside gene matches: 4. The CDR3 sequence is 16 residues long. Germline lookup yields CDR1 SGDLS and CDR2 YYNGEE. This chain's CDR3 is CASSVEGTSAYNEQFF. CDR3 nucleotides: TGTGCCAGCAGCGTAGAAGGGACTAGCGCGTACAATGAGCAGTTCTTC.

The chain links TRBV5-4 to TRBJ2-5; the D is unclear. The DNA end favors TRBJ2-7, so the J call may be wrong. The CDR3 has 16 amino acids. The germline CDR1 and CDR2 sequences are SGHNT and YYREEE (reference sequence). In nucleotides, the CDR3 is TGTGCCAGCAGCTTGGAACCAGCAGGATTGCTACACGAGCAGTACTTC. It codes for CASSLEPAGLLHEQYF.

In this sample, this clone turned up a few times. V and J are TRBV7-9 and TRBJ2-7, with D perhaps assigned TRBD1 or TRBD2 (5 bases each). Trimming removed 11 bases at V and 0 bases at J, with 17 bases between. CDR1 and CDR2 from the germline V gene are SEHNR and FQNEAQ (reference sequence). This CDR3 contains 14 residues. As DNA, the CDR3 is TGTGCCGGGGGTGTCTTGGGCAGCTCCTACGAGCAGTACTTC. The encoded protein is CAGGVLGSSYEQYF.